A single sample gave rise to the 6 T cell receptor beta chains below, sequenced in a study of metastatic and nonmetastatic thyroid tumors. Not a single patient had been given any form of treatment at any point before undergoing thyroid surgery. TCRdb redid the clone calls on the PCR reads using MiXCR. Among about 33,000 clones listed, roughly a sixth were seen once. The sample taken for sequencing was blood. These receptors were collected from a male donor with papillary thyroid cancer or a benign thyroid nodule (not recorded which). Some clones in this sample may be carry-over from other donors' samples.

This clone was picked up many times. The chain is built from TRBV20-1 and TRBJ1-6; D is undetermined. Germline loops: CDR1 DFQATT, CDR2 SNEGSKA (reference sequence). The CDR3 contains 13 residues. V was cut by 2 bases and J by 5 bases, with 7 bases left in between. The CDR3 nucleotides are TGCAGTGCTAGAACGGGCAATAATTCACCCCTCCACTTT. It is translated as CSARTGNNSPLHF.

There are many counts of this clone. This CDR3 is also generated by other DNA sequences in the sample. CDR3 sequence (DNA): TGTGCCAGCAGCCCTGGACAGGGGAGGGAAAAACTGTTTTTT. This codes for CASSPGQGREKLFF. The chain uses TRBV12-3 or TRBV12-4 and TRBJ1-4; 9 bases are shared with TRBD1. With 6 bases clipped from V and 8 bases from J, the junction kept 7 bases outside the gene matches. The CDR3 length is 14 residues.

This clone was detected many times. The V gene is TRBV4-1, the J gene TRBJ1-2; 7 nucleotides match TRBD1. J was trimmed by 7 bases and V by 3 bases; bases with no gene match: 11. CDR1 and CDR2 (germline): MGHRA, YSYEKL. CDR3 size: 15 residues. Here the CDR3 reads CASSHPRQGKSGYTF. CDR3 DNA sequence: TGCGCCAGCAGCCATCCTAGACAGGGAAAGAGTGGCTACACCTTC.

This clone was recorded at least ten times. The genes are TRBV19 and TRBJ1-2, with D uncertain. The length of the CDR3 is 13 residues. Germline CDR1 and CDR2: LNHDA and SQIVND (reference sequence). Trimming removed 0 bases at V and 6 bases at J, with 8 bases between. The CDR3 sequence: CASSIDPGDGYTF. The CDR3 DNA is TGTGCCAGTAGTATAGATCCAGGTGATGGCTACACCTTC.

By its share, this clone is medium-sized. The chain joins TRBV6-2 or TRBV6-3 to TRBJ2-7, with D uncertain. Germline CDR1 reads MNHEY; CDR2 reads SVGEGT. The CDR3 length is 15 residues. The ends were cut back, 2 bases at V and 5 bases at J, with 16 bases in the middle. DNA of the CDR3: TGTGCCAGCAGTTACCTTCGGCAAACAGCCCACGAGCAGTACTTC. It translates to CASSYLRQTAHEQYF.

This clone was seen many times. The rearrangement links TRBV4-3 to TRBJ1-1; perhaps TRBD1 as D (6 bases). V gave up 0 bases and J gave up 6 bases, with 17 bases separating them. Per germline, CDR1 LGHNA and CDR2 YSLEER. The CDR3 has 16 amino acids. DNA of the CDR3: TGCGCCAGCAGCCAAGACCCCTTGGGGGGGCTGGCTGAAGCTTTCTTT. It encodes CASSQDPLGGLAEAFF.